Listed here are 15 T cell receptor beta chains from one sample, sequenced in a study of neurological immune-mediated disorders. TCRdb re-derived calls from the 5' RACE reads in MiXCR, one entry per CDR3 protein. Among tens of thousands of distinct CDR3 sequences listed, about 4.4% were seen once. Sequencing used CD4+ T cells from blood. These receptor sequences come from a man younger than 35 in good health.

Many counts were recorded for this clonotype. The chain employs TRBV12-3 or TRBV12-4 and TRBJ1-2, with D hard to call. This CDR3 region has 11 residues. Trimming took off 3 bases at V and 6 bases at J, with 5 bases between the two ends. The CDR3: CASSFSNGYTF. The CDR3 DNA reads TGTGCCAGCAGTTTTTCCAATGGCTACACCTTC.

This clonotype was found many times. The chain combines TRBV12-3 or TRBV12-4 with TRBJ1-5; D remains ambiguous. This CDR3 contains 13 residues. V was cut by 3 bases and J by 7 bases, with 10 bases left in between. CDR3 nucleotides: TGTGCCAGCAGTTTCGCTTTAGAGCAGCCCCAGCATTTT. Translated, it gives CASSFALEQPQHF.

This clonotype was seen repeatedly, ten times or more. V usage is TRBV4-2 and J usage is TRBJ1-4; TRBD1 agrees at 7 bases. This CDR3 region has 14 residues. With V trimmed by 1 base and J by 6 bases, 2 bases remained unmatched. In germline, CDR1 is LGHNA, CDR2 YNFKEQ. CDR3 region: CASSQGQGDEKLFF. The CDR3 DNA reads TGTGCCAGCAGCCAAGGACAGGGCGATGAAAAACTGTTTTTT.

This clonotype has a count of ten or more. This chain links TRBV29-1 with TRBJ2-5; D possibly uses TRBD1 or TRBD2 (5 bases each). V shed 0 bases and J shed 2 bases, with 10 bases lying between them. This CDR3 comprises 14 residues. CDR1 is SQVTM, CDR2 ANQGSEA, per germline. CDR3 sequence reads: CSVEDLGVQETQYF. CDR3 DNA: TGCAGCGTTGAAGATCTGGGGGTTCAAGAGACCCAGTACTTC. The entire variable domain, with the rest obtained from reference TRBV29-1 and TRBJ2-5, is as follows: SAVISQKPSRDICQRGTSLTIQCQVDSQVTMMFWYRQQPGQSLTLIATANQGSEATYESGFVIDKFPISRPNLTFSTLTVSNMSPEDSSIYLCSVEDLGVQETQYFGPGTRLLVL.

The sample holds many counts of this clonotype. The rearrangement links TRBV10-2 to TRBJ2-7, with 10 bases fitting TRBD2. V was clipped by 1 base and J by 2 bases; unmatched bases: 8. Germline assignment: CDR1 WSHSY and CDR2 SAAADI. The CDR3 is 17 residues long. The CDR3 coding sequence is TGCGCCAGCAGTGAGTTCCTAGCGGGGGTTACGACCTACGAGCAGTACTTC. Translation: CASSEFLAGVTTYEQYF.

This clonotype was counted many times. The junction departs from the called germline gene at one end, perhaps through a read error. The chain recombines TRBV7-7 with TRBJ2-5, with TRBD2 matching 9 bases. This CDR3 has 15 amino acids. CDR1 is SSHAT and CDR2 is FNYEAQ in the germline V gene (reference sequence). The CDR3 sequence is CASSSLAGPQETQYF. DNA for the CDR3: TGTGCTAGCAGCTCTCTAGCGGGGCCACAAGAGACCCAGTACTTC.

This clonotype was seen at least ten times. The chain carries TRBV7-8 and TRBJ2-5; D gene unclear. This CDR3 comprises 12 residues. Trimming took off 0 bases at V and 5 bases at J, with 4 bases between the two ends. Germline assignment: CDR1 SGHVS and CDR2 FQNEAQ. The CDR3 region has the DNA TGTGCCAGCAGCTTAGCGATGGAGACCCAGTACTTC. It translates to CASSLAMETQYF. Combining the CDR3 with reference TRBV7-8 and TRBJ2-5 gives the whole variable domain GAGVSQSPRYKVAKRGQDVALRCDPISGHVSLFWYQQALGQGPEFLTYFQNEAQLDKSGLPSDRFFAERPEGSVSTLKIQRTQQEDSAVYLCASSLAMETQYFGPGTRLLVL.

This clonotype was counted ten times or more. The V gene is TRBV4-3, the J gene TRBJ2-6; D is ambiguous. The CDR3 contains 15 residues. The germline V and J ends were trimmed by 4 bases and 0 bases, with 7 bases remaining between them. Germline loops: CDR1 LGHNA, CDR2 YSLEER. The CDR3 sequence is CASSPDRSGANVLTF. The CDR3 region has the DNA TGCGCCAGCAGCCCTGATCGCTCTGGGGCCAACGTCCTGACTTTC.

In its sample, this clonotype was seen many times. This sequence joins TRBV12-3 or TRBV12-4 and TRBJ2-6; D assignment may be TRBD1 or TRBD2 (5 bases each). V was pared by 8 bases and J by 0 bases, with 23 bases between. The CDR3 contains 19 residues. CDR3 nucleotide sequence: TGTGCCAGCGGACGGGGACGGAGGTTCCTATCCTCTGGGGCCAACGTCCTGACTTTC. Residues: CASGRGRRFLSSGANVLTF.

This clonotype was recorded at least ten times. The chain joins TRBV20-1 to TRBJ2-1; D is unresolved. The V gene's germline CDR1 is DFQATT and CDR2 SNEGSKA (reference sequence). The CDR3 consists of 16 residues. Trimming stripped 6 bases from V and 0 bases from J, with 18 bases between. The CDR3, as DNA: TGCAGTGCGGCGATGGGCGGTAGGGACTCCTACAATGAGCAGTTCTTC. Translated, it gives CSAAMGGRDSYNEQFF.

The sample holds many counts of this clonotype. CDR3: CASSPYLGSGAGELFF. In DNA, the CDR3 is TGTGCCAGCAGCCCCTATCTGGGTAGCGGGGCCGGGGAGCTGTTTTTT. The chain links TRBV7-2 to TRBJ2-2; 8 nucleotides align to TRBD2. The CDR3 extends over 16 amino acids. V shed 5 bases and J 6 bases; nucleotides not matched to a gene: 11. Per germline, CDR1 SGHTA and CDR2 FQGNSA.

This clonotype was picked up many times. The chain uses TRBV20-1 and TRBJ2-1; 8 bases are shared with TRBD2. The CDR3 length is 16 residues. V gave up 5 bases and J gave up 7 bases; unmatched junction bases: 16. Germline V CDR1 and CDR2: DFQATT, SNEGSKA (reference sequence). The CDR3 coding sequence is TGCAGTGCTCCGCGGGTGCGGGGGGTAATGGGTAATGAGCAGTTCTTC. Translation: CSAPRVRGVMGNEQFF.

This clonotype was seen ten or more times. The J gene is TRBJ2-2, the V gene TRBV7-2; the match to TRBD2 covers 10 bases. This CDR3 is built from 15 residues. CDR1 SGHTA and CDR2 FQGNSA come from the germline V gene. The trim removed 6 bases at V and 4 bases at J, leaving 5 bases unmatched. The CDR3 spells CASRTSGDVTGELFF. The CDR3, as DNA: TGTGCCAGCAGAACTAGCGGGGATGTCACCGGGGAGCTGTTTTTT. Variable domain in full (rest from reference TRBV7-2 and TRBJ2-2): GAGVSQSPSNKVTEKGKDVELRCDPISGHTALYWYRQSLGQGLEFLIYFQGNSAPDKSGLPSDRFSAERTGGSVSTLTIQRTQQEDSAVYLCASRTSGDVTGELFFGEGSRLTVL.

There are many counts of this clonotype. V usage is TRBV5-8 and J usage is TRBJ2-1, with D perhaps matching TRBD2 (5 bases). The V end was cut by 3 bases, the J end by 0 bases, with 10 bases between. Per germline, CDR1 SGHTS and CDR2 YDEGEE. The CDR3 is 15 amino acids. CDR3 protein: CASSWSGYSYNEQFF. Here the CDR3 DNA reads TGTGCCAGCAGCTGGAGCGGTTACTCCTACAATGAGCAGTTCTTC. The whole variable domain, remainder taken from reference TRBV5-8 and TRBJ2-1, is EAGVTQSPTHLIKTRGQQATLRCSPISGHTSVYWYQQALGLGLQFLLWYDEGEERNRGNFPPRFSGRQFPNYSSELNVNALELEDSALYLCASSWSGYSYNEQFFGPGTRLTVL.

This clonotype was observed many times. The rearrangement links TRBV18 to TRBJ2-1, with TRBD1 matching 7 bases. The CDR3 contains 13 residues. V shed 4 bases and J 5 bases; nucleotides not matched to a gene: 2. CDR1 is KGHSH and CDR2 is LQKENI in the germline V gene. The CDR3 is CASSQDRDNEQFF. CDR3 nucleotides: TGTGCCAGCTCACAAGACAGGGACAATGAGCAGTTCTTC. Filled out from reference TRBV18 and TRBJ2-1, the complete variable domain reads NAGVMQNPRHLVRRRGQEARLRCSPMKGHSHVYWYRQLPEEGLKFMVYLQKENIIDESGMPKERFSAEFPKEGPSILRIQQVVRGDSAAYFCASSQDRDNEQFFGPGTRLTVL.